Described below is a single T cell receptor beta chain sequence and its context. Its antigen is unidentified. Each patient with chemo-refractory metastatic non-small-cell lung cancer was treated with focal radiation plus CTLA-4 blockade using ipilimumab. Produced via immunoSEQ multiplex PCR; TCRdb's table is partial and in-frame only. The sample consists of about 72,000 clones, around 80% of them appearing once. This CDR3 has 16 residues. In germline, CDR1 is SGDLS, CDR2 YYNGEE. The V end lost 0 bases, the J end lost 7 bases, and 17 bases lay between the germline ends. This specimen belongs to a study of radiotherapy plus CTLA-4 blockade in lung cancer. Overall study context: Disease control was achieved by about 34% of patients, and objective responses by about 17%.

Study observations and caveats: Dynamics of early blood T cell clones, together with interferon-beta, were reportedly the best predictors of response. In blood, tumor-derived TCR clones expanded after radiotherapy plus ipilimumab.

The receptor was isolated from a human donor with non-small cell lung cancer who had a complete response to radiotherapy plus ipilimumab. This sequence joins TRBV9 and TRBJ2-1, with D perhaps TRBD2 (7 bases). Sequencing was performed on peripheral blood, taken from a patient treated with radiotherapy plus ipilimumab. The CDR3 is CASSVEGGGSRNEQFF. The CDR3 DNA sequence: TGTGCCAGCAGCGTAGAGGGGGGCGGGAGTAGGAATGAGCAGTTCTTC.